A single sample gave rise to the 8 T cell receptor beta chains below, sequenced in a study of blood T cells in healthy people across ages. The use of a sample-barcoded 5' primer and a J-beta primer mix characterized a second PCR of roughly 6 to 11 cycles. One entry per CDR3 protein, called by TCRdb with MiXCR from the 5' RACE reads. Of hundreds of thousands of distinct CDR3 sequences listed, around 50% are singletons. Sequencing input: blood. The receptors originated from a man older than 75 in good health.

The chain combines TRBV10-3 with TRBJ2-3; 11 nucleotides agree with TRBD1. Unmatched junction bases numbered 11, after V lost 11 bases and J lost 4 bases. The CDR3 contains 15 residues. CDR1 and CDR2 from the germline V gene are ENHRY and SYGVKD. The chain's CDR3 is CAASRDRGAADTQYF. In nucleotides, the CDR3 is TGTGCCGCGTCTCGGGACAGGGGGGCCGCAGATACGCAGTATTTT.

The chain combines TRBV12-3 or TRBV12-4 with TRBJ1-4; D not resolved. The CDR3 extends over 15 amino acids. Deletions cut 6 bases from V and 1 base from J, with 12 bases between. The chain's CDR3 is CASSSREETNEKLFF. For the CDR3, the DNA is TGTGCCAGCAGCTCCCGAGAGGAAACTAATGAAAAACTGTTTTTT.

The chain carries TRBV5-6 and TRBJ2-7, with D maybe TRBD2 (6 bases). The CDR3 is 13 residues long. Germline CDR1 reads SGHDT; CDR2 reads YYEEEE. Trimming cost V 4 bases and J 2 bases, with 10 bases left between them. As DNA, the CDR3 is TGTGCCAGCAGCGGGGGACTGCCCTACGAGCAGTACTTC. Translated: CASSGGLPYEQYF.

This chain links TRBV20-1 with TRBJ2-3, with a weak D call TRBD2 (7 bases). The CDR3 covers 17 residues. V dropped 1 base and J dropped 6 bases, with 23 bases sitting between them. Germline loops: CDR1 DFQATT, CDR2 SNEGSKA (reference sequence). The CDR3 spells CSARGPRGRELEDTQYF. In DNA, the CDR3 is TGCAGTGCTAGAGGTCCGCGGGGGCGGGAGCTTGAGGATACGCAGTATTTT.

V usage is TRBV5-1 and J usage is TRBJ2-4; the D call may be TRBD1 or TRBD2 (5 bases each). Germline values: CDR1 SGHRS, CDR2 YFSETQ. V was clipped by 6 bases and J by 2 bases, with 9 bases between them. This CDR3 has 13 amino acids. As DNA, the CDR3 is TGCGCCAGCAACTGGGGGACCAAAAACATTCAGTACTTC. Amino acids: CASNWGTKNIQYF.

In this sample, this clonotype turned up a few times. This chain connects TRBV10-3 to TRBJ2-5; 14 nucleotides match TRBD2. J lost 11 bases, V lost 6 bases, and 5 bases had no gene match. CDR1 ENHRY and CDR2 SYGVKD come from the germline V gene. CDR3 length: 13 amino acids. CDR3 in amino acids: CAISEGLAGEQYF. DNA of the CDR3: TGTGCCATCAGCGAGGGACTAGCGGGAGAGCAGTACTTC.

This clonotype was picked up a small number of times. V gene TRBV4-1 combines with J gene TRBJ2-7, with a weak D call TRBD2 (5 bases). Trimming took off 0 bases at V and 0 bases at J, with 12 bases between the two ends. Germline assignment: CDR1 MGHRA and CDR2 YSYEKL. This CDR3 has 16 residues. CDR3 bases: TGCGCCAGCAGCCAAGAAGAGGGAATTAGCTCCTACGAGCAGTACTTC. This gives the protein CASSQEEGISSYEQYF.

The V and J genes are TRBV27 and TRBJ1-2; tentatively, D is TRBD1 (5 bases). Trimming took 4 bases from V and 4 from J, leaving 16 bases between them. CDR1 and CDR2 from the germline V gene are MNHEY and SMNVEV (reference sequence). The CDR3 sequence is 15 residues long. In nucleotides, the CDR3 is TGTGCCAGCAGTTCGGGGCTGAGGGATTTCTATGGCTACACCTTC. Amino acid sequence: CASSSGLRDFYGYTF.